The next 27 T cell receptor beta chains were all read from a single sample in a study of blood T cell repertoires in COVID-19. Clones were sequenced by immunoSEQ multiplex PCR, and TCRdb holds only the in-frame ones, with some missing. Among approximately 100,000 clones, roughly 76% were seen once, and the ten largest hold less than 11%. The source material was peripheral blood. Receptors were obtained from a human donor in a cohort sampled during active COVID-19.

The CDR3 loop reads CASDRRGTGGHSNQPQHF. DNA for the CDR3: TGTGCCAGTGACCGAAGGGGTACAGGGGGCCACAGCAATCAGCCCCAGCATTTT. V and J are TRBV19 and TRBJ1-5; the match to TRBD1 covers 9 bases. The ends lost 8 bases at V and 1 base at J; junction bases unmatched: 15. Germline V gene data show CDR1 as LNHDA and CDR2 as SQIVND (reference sequence). CDR3 size: 18 residues.

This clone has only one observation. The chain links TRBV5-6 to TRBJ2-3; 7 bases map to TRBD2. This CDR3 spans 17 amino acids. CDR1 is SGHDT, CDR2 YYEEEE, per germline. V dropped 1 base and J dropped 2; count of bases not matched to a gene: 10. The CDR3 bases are TGTGCCAGCAGCTTGCCTAGCGGAACCCACCCCACAGATACGCAGTATTTT. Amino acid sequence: CASSLPSGTHPTDTQYF.

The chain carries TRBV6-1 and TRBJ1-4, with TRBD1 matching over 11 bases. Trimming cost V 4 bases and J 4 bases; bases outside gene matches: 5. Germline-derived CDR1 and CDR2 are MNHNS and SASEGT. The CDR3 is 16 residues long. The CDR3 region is CASSGTGGAGNEKLFF. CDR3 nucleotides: TGTGCCAGCAGTGGGACAGGGGGCGCGGGTAATGAAAAACTGTTTTTT.

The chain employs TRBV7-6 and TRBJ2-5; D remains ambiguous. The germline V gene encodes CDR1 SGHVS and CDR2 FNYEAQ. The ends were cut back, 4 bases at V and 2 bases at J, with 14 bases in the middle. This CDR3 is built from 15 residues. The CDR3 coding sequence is TGTGCCAGCAGCTATGGTAACTCGGAGCAAGAGACCCAGTACTTC. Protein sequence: CASSYGNSEQETQYF.

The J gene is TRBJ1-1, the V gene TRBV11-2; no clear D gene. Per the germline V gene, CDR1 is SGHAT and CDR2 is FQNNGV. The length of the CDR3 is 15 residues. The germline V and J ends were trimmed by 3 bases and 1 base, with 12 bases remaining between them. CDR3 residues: CASSFRRPPNTEAFF. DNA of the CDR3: TGTGCCAGCAGCTTTCGCAGGCCCCCGAACACTGAAGCTTTCTTT.

The CDR3 region has the DNA TGTGCCACCAGTGACTACCAAGGAGCCGGGACAGGGTATGGCTACACCTTC. Translated: CATSDYQGAGTGYGYTF. The chain combines TRBV24-1 with TRBJ1-2; TRBD1 matches 9 bases. The CDR3 has 17 residues. The trim removed 4 bases at V and 5 bases at J, leaving 13 bases unmatched. Germline V lookup: CDR1 KGHDR, CDR2 SFDVKD.

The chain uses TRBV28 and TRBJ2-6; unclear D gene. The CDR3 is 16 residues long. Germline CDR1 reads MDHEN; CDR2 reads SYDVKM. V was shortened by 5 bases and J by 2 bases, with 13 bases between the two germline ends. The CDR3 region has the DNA TGTGCCAGCAGTGTCCCTTGGGCAGCTGGGGCCAACGTCCTGACTTTC. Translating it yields CASSVPWAAGANVLTF.

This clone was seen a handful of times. DNA for the CDR3: TGTGCCAGCAGCCAAGTTGGGGGCACCGAGCAGTACTTC. Encoded protein: CASSQVGGTEQYF. The chain combines TRBV3-1 (or the pseudogene TRBV3-2) with TRBJ2-7; the D gene is possibly TRBD1 (6 bases). The germline V gene has CDR1 LGHDT and CDR2 YNNKEL (reference sequence). CDR3 length: 13 amino acids. The V end was cut by 1 base, the J end by 6 bases, with 10 bases between.

CDR3 sequence (DNA): TGCGCCAGCAGCCAGTTAACAGGGGAAAGCGAGCAGTACTTC. Residues: CASSQLTGESEQYF. The chain employs TRBV4-3 and TRBJ2-7; 7 nucleotides line up with TRBD1. The CDR3 runs to 14 residues. Germline V lookup: CDR1 LGHNA, CDR2 YSLEER. J gave up 6 bases and V 3 bases, and 8 bases lay outside the gene matches.

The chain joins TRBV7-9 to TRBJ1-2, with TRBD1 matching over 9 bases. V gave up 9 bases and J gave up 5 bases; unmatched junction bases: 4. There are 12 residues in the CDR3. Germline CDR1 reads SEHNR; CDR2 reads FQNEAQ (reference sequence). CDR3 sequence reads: CASSGQGYGYTF. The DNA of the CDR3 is TGTGCCAGTTCGGGACAGGGTTATGGCTACACCTTC.

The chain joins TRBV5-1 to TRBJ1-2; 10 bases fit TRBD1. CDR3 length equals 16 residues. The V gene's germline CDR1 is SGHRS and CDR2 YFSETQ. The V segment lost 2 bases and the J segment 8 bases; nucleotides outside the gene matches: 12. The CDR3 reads CASSFAGTGDGPGYTF. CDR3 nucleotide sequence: TGCGCCAGCAGCTTCGCCGGGACAGGGGACGGTCCGGGCTACACCTTC.

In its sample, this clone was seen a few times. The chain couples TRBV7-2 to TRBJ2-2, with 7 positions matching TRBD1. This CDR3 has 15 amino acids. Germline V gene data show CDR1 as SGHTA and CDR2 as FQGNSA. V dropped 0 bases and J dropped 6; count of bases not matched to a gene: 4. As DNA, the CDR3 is TGTGCCAGCAGCTTAGCGTGGCAGGGGGCCGGGGAGCTGTTTTTT. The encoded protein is CASSLAWQGAGELFF.

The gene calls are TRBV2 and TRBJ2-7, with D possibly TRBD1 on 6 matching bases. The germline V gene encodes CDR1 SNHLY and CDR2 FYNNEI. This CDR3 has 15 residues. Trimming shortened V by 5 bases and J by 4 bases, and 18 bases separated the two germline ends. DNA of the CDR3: TGTGCCAGCAGTCCTCAGGCAGGGGTATGGTACGAGCAGTACTTC. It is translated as CASSPQAGVWYEQYF.

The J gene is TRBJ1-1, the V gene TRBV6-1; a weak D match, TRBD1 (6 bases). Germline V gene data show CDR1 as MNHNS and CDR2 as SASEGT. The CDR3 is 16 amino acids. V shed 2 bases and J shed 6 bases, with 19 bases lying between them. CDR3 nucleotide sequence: TGTGCCAGCAGTGAACAGGACAGCCGGGGGGGTGCTGAAGCTTTCTTT. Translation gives CASSEQDSRGGAEAFF.

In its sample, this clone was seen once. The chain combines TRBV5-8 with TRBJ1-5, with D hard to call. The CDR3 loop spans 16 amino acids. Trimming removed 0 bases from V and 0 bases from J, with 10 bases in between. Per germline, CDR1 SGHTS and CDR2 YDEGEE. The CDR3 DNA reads TGTGCCAGCAGCTTGGGGGCGTTCTATAGCAATCAGCCCCAGCATTTT. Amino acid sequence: CASSLGAFYSNQPQHF.

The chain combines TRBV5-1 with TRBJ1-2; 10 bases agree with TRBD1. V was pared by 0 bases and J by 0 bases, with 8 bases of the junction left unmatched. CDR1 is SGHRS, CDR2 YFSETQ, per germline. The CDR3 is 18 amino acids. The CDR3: CASSLGTGGIEANYGYTF. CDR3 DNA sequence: TGCGCCAGCAGCTTGGGGACAGGGGGAATCGAGGCTAACTATGGCTACACCTTC.

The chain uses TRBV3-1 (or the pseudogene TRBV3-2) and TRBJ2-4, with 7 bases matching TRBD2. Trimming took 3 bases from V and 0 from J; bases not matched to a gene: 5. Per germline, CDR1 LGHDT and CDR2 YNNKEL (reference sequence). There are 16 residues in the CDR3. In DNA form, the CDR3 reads TGTGCCAGCAGCCACGGGCGGGAGTTAGCCAAAAACATTCAGTACTTC. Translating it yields CASSHGRELAKNIQYF.

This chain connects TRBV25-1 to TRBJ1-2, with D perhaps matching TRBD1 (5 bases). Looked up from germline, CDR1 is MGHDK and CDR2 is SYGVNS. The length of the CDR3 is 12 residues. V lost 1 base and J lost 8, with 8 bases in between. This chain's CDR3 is CASSESRGGYTF. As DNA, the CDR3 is TGTGCCAGCAGTGAATCCCGGGGGGGCTACACCTTC.

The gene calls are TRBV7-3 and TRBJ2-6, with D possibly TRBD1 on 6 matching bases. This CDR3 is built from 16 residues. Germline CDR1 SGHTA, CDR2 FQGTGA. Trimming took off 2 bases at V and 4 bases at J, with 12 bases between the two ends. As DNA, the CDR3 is TGTGCCAGCAGCTTACCCGGGACAACGGGGGCCAACGTCCTGACTTTC. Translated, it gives CASSLPGTTGANVLTF.

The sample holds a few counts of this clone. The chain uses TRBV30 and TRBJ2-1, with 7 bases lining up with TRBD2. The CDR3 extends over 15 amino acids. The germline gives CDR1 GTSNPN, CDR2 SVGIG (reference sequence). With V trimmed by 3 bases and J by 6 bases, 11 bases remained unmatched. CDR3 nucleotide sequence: TGTGCCTGGAGCGTCAGTAGCGGGTGGATCAATGAGCAGTTCTTC. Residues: CAWSVSSGWINEQFF.

The chain's CDR3 is CASSLTLREGSTYEQYF. The CDR3 region has the DNA TGTGCCAGCAGTCTTACCCTAAGGGAGGGATCGACCTACGAGCAGTACTTC. The V and J genes are TRBV28 and TRBJ2-7; TRBD2 matches at 7 bases. V shed 5 bases and J 2 bases; nucleotides not matched to a gene: 15. Germline CDR1 reads MDHEN; CDR2 reads SYDVKM. This CDR3 region has 17 residues.

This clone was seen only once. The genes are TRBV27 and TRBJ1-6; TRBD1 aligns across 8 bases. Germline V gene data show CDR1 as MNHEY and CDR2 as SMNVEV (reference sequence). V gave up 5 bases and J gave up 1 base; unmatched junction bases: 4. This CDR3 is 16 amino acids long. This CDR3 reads CASSPDRASYNSPLHF. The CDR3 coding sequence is TGTGCCAGCAGTCCGGACAGGGCTTCCTATAATTCACCCCTCCACTTT.

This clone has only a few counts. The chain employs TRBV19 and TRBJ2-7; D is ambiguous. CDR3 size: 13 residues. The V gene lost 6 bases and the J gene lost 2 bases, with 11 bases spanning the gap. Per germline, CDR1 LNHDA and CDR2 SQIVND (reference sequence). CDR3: CASRARGTYEQYF. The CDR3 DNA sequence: TGTGCCAGTAGGGCGCGCGGTACCTACGAGCAGTACTTC.

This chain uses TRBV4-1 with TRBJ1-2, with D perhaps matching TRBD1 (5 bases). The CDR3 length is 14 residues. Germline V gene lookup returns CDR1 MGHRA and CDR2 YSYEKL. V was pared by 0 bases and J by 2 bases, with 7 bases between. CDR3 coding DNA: TGCGCCAGCAGCCAAGACAGGGCGAACTATGGCTACACCTTC. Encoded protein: CASSQDRANYGYTF.

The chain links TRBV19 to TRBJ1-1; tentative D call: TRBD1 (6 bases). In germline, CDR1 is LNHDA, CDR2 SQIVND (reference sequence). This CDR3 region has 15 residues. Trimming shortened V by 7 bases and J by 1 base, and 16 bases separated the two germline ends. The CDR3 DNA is TGTGCCAGTAAAATCTCGACAGGAGGGAACACTGAAGCTTTCTTT. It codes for CASKISTGGNTEAFF.

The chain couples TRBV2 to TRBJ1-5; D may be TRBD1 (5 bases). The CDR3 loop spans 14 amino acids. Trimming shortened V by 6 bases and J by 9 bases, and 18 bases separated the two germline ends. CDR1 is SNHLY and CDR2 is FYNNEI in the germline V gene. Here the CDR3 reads CASRRDGNQRPQHF. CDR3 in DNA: TGTGCCAGCAGGCGGGACGGGAATCAGCGGCCCCAGCATTTT.

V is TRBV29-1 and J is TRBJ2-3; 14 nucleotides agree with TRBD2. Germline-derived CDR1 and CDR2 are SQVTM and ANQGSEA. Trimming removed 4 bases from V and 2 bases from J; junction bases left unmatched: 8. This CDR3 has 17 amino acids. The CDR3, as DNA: TGCAGCGTTGTAATGGGACTAGCGGGAGAGTTCACAGATACGCAGTATTTT. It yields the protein CSVVMGLAGEFTDTQYF.